This TCR beta chain was recovered during a study of shared T cell receptors in the human thymus. TCRdb's copy holds only in-frame clones and misses some; the assay was immunoSEQ multiplex PCR. The sample has about 660,000 clones, more than 70% seen once; the top ten hold 0.0094%. This CDR3 region has 18 residues. With V trimmed by 3 bases and J by 3 bases, 16 bases remained unmatched. Germline V gives CDR1 SEHNR, CDR2 FQNEAQ (reference sequence). In addition, the sample was reused for a study of human thymus T cells. From that study: Related work found strong thymic repertoire overlap between unrelated individuals.

The sample comprised thymocytes. The TCR was taken from a boy under two years old with a congenital heart defect. The rearrangement joins TRBV7-9 to TRBJ2-7, with 8 nucleotides matching TRBD1. CDR3 protein: CASSFGGQVHNRYYEQYF. The CDR3 nucleotides read TGTGCCAGCAGCTTTGGGGGACAGGTCCACAACAGGTACTACGAGCAGTACTTC.